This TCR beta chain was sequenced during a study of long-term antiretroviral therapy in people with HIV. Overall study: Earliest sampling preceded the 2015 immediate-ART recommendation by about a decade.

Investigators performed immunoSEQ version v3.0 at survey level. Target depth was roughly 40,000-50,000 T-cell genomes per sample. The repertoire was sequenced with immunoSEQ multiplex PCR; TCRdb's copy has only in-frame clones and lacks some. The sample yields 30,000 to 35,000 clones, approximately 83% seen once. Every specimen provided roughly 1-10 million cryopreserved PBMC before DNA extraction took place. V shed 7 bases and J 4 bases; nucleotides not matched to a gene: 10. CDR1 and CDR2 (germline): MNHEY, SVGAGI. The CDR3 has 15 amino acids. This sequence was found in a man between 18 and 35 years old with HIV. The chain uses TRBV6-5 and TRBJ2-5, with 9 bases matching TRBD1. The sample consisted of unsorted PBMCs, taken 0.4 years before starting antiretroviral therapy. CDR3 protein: CASTPGQGNRETQYF. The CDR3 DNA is TGTGCCAGCACCCCCGGACAGGGGAATAGAGAGACCCAGTACTTC.